These T cell receptor beta chains were read from a single sample in a study of neurological immune-mediated disorders. TCRdb redid the calling of the 5' RACE reads with MiXCR, one entry per CDR3 protein. This table holds some 87,000 distinct CDR3 sequences, approximately 13% found once. Sequencing input: PBMCs. The receptors come from a female donor with HTLV-1-associated myelopathy (HAM/TSP). The CDR3 runs from the conserved cysteine through the conserved F or W.

v_call: TRBV20-1
cdr3_aa: CSARQIAGYTF

v_call: TRBV6-6
cdr3_aa: CASRGDVNQPQHF

v_call: TRBV5-1
cdr3_aa: CASSTVGAPSYEQYF

v_call: TRBV12-3/TRBV12-4
cdr3_aa: CASSFKTGESSYEQYF

v_call: TRBV27
cdr3_aa: CASSLRATGVGKASF

v_call: TRBV20-1
cdr3_aa: CSARRGADGNTEAFF

v_call: TRBV7-9
cdr3_aa: CASSLPLDRDPDTQYF

v_call: TRBV5-1
cdr3_aa: CASSLKGGGQGVNEQFF

v_call: TRBV20-1
cdr3_aa: CSALSDRQETQYF

v_call: TRBV5-4
cdr3_aa: CASSKGQVPYEQYF

v_call: TRBV12-3/TRBV12-4
cdr3_aa: CASSPNPRDRGSSYNEQFF

v_call: TRBV20-1
cdr3_aa: CSAAGTGGNEKLFF

v_call: TRBV20-1
cdr3_aa: CSASGDDYYEQYF

v_call: TRBV6-2/TRBV6-3
cdr3_aa: CASSRYPYTGTGNGELFF

v_call: TRBV7-9
cdr3_aa: CASSSSRGNNEQFF

v_call: TRBV5-6
cdr3_aa: CASSLAGQGVMEAFF

v_call: TRBV5-5
cdr3_aa: CASSPRQGLNTGELFF

v_call: TRBV18
cdr3_aa: CASSPQGFPNEQFF

v_call: TRBV10-1
cdr3_aa: CASSPDLGTGELFF

v_call: TRBV18
cdr3_aa: CASSVGSGEETQYF

v_call: TRBV5-1
cdr3_aa: CASSSSWGGYGYTF

v_call: TRBV6-5
cdr3_aa: CASSLAGGIFYEQYF

v_call: TRBV7-2
cdr3_aa: CASTRGHSYEQYF

v_call: TRBV5-1
cdr3_aa: CASSSGPGTGDTDTQYF

v_call: TRBV7-9
cdr3_aa: CASSLAEGYIQYF

v_call: TRBV5-6
cdr3_aa: CASSSDRGGPYNEQFF

v_call: TRBV21-1
cdr3_aa: CASSKEGTGGGQPQHF

v_call: TRBV5-1
cdr3_aa: CASSRTGGRTGELFF

v_call: TRBV28
cdr3_aa: CASSFVTGERYEQYF

v_call: TRBV5-1
cdr3_aa: CASRVGTTARSYNEQFF

v_call: TRBV5-1
cdr3_aa: CASSRERSTEAFF

v_call: TRBV5-1
cdr3_aa: CASTISGGAHNEQFF

v_call: TRBV5-1
cdr3_aa: CASSLRGLTRDNQPQHF

v_call: TRBV12-3/TRBV12-4
cdr3_aa: CASSFGGVGEQYF

v_call: TRBV21-1
cdr3_aa: CASSGRLRSGANVLTF

v_call: TRBV7-2
cdr3_aa: CASSTQRGEGWGETQYF

v_call: TRBV28
cdr3_aa: CASSAGGDEQFF

v_call: TRBV5-1
cdr3_aa: CASSAGLPGANVLTF

v_call: TRBV12-3/TRBV12-4
cdr3_aa: CASSFLNEQFF

v_call: TRBV5-1
cdr3_aa: CASSLEGTPNTQYF

v_call: TRBV7-9
cdr3_aa: CASSPSTSGVYEQYF

v_call: TRBV4-2
cdr3_aa: CASSQEGPPYEQYF

v_call: TRBV5-1
cdr3_aa: CASSLVLSRQGFYNEQFF

v_call: TRBV4-2
cdr3_aa: CASSQGDLTDTQYF

v_call: TRBV9
cdr3_aa: CASSVNGGEQYF

v_call: TRBV6-1
cdr3_aa: CASSEATYEQYF

v_call: TRBV20-1
cdr3_aa: CSARDTLAGANIQYF

v_call: TRBV3-1
cdr3_aa: CASSQDLPIGPSKDGYGYTF

v_call: TRBV5-1
cdr3_aa: CASSLEKGGYGYTF

v_call: TRBV7-9
cdr3_aa: CASSLDRGSYQQYF

v_call: TRBV7-3
cdr3_aa: CASSLHPSVGQPQHF

v_call: TRBV3-1
cdr3_aa: CASSQKVSGGETQYF

v_call: TRBV5-1
cdr3_aa: CASSTADGGTNEKLFF

v_call: TRBV20-1
cdr3_aa: CSATVGQVNQPQHF

v_call: TRBV5-1
cdr3_aa: CASSLVLAGGQGELFF

v_call: TRBV7-6
cdr3_aa: CASSPGRNYGYTF

v_call: TRBV3-1
cdr3_aa: CASSQGPGFLYEQYF

v_call: TRBV12-3/TRBV12-4
cdr3_aa: CASSFGYNEQFF

v_call: TRBV7-9
cdr3_aa: CASSLVGADYEQYF

v_call: TRBV20-1
cdr3_aa: CSARSSAGGTYNEQFF